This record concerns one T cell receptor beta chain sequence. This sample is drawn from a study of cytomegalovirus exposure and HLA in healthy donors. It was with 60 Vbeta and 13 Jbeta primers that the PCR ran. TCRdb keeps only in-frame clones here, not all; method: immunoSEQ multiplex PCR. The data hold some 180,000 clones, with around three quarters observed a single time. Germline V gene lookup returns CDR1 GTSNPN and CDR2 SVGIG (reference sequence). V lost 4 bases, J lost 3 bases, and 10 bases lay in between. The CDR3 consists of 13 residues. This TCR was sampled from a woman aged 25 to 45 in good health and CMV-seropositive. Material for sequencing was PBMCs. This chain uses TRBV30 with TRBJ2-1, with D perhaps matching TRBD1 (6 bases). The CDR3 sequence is CAWKGDDYNEQFF. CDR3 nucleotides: TGTGCCTGGAAGGGGGACGACTACAATGAGCAGTTCTTC.